The rows below give T cell receptor beta chains drawn from one sample of a study of T cells in tuberculosis. Sequenced by immunoSEQ multiplex PCR; TCRdb stores in-frame clones only, minus some. The data hold some 20,000 clones, with 75% to 90% observed a single time. Material: PBMCs. Every receptor here comes from a donor aged 10 to 29 with latent tuberculosis or without tuberculosis infection. Each CDR3 is given with its conserved first and last residue. The D gene is left open where the match is weak. Expanded clones get a size class; other rows say once, few or many, or leave the size out.

CDR3aa	CDR3nt	abundance	d_gene	v_gene	j_gene
CASSLGAQGINIQYF	TGTGCCAGCAGCTTGGGGGCCCAGGGTATTAACATTCAGTACTTC	once	-	TRBV5-6	TRBJ2-4
CATSRDRGLGEQYF	TGTGCCACCAGCAGAGATAGAGGGTTGGGGGAGCAGTACTTC	-	-	TRBV15	TRBJ2-7
CASSEALRITEGQPQHF	TGTGCCAGCAGTGAAGCGCTACGAATCACGGAGGGTCAGCCCCAGCATTTT	few	-	TRBV2	TRBJ1-5
CASSEGPRYGYTF	TGTGCCAGCAGTGAGGGGCCCCGCTATGGCTACACCTTC	few	-	TRBV2	TRBJ1-2
CASSRDRSSYGYTF	TGTGCCAGCAGTCGGGACAGGAGTTCCTATGGCTACACCTTC	once	TRBD1	TRBV9	TRBJ1-2
CASTGVGGQPQHF	TGTGCCAGCACTGGGGTTGGAGGTCAGCCCCAGCATTTT	-	-	TRBV19	TRBJ1-5
CASSIERGYEQYF	TGTGCCAGTAGTATAGAGCGCGGCTACGAGCAGTACTTC	-	-	TRBV19	TRBJ2-7
CASMLAPNNQPQHF	TGTGCCAGCATGTTGGCCCCGAACAATCAGCCCCAGCATTTT	-	-	TRBV6-1	TRBJ1-5
CASSYDLGHLSYNEQFF	TGTGCCAGCAGCTACGACTTAGGACACCTCTCCTACAATGAGCAGTTCTTC	-	-	TRBV11-2	TRBJ2-1
CASSLGGGIYSPLHF	TGTGCCAGCAGCTTGGGTGGAGGGATATATTCACCCCTCCACTTT	-	-	TRBV5-4	TRBJ1-6
CASSLGFQGKDYTF	TGCGCCAGCAGCTTGGGATTCCAGGGGAAGGATTACACCTTC	-	-	TRBV5-1	TRBJ1-2
CASSLSPGTEAFF	TGTGCCAGCAGTTTGAGCCCCGGGACTGAAGCTTTCTTT	-	-	TRBV28	TRBJ1-1
CAWKGESDNTEAFF	TGTGCCTGGAAGGGGGAGTCCGACAACACTGAAGCTTTCTTT	-	-	TRBV30	TRBJ1-1
CASLPARGASTDTQYF	TGTGCCAGCCTCCCCGCCCGGGGGGCCAGCACAGATACGCAGTATTTT	-	-	TRBV11-2	TRBJ2-3
CASRDSQIMPEAFF	TGTGCCAGCCGGGACAGCCAAATAATGCCTGAAGCTTTCTTT	-	TRBD1	TRBV2	TRBJ1-1
CASSFYFNTGELFF	TGTGCCAGCAGTTTTTACTTCAATACCGGGGAGCTGTTTTTT	-	-	TRBV27	TRBJ2-2
CASSEPRGAKDTQYF	TGTGCCAGCAGTGAACCCAGGGGGGCTAAAGATACGCAGTATTTT	-	-	TRBV25-1	TRBJ2-3
CASLVDTYTEAFF	TGTGCCAGTTTAGTGGACACTTACACTGAAGCTTTCTTT	-	-	TRBV6-1	TRBJ1-1
CASSSSLAGGQSYNEQFF	TGTGCCAGCAGTTCCTCCCTAGCGGGGGGGCAGTCCTACAATGAGCAGTTCTTC	-	TRBD2	TRBV27	TRBJ2-1
CASSHVGQGGNQPQHF	TGCGCCAGCAGCCACGTCGGACAGGGTGGCAATCAGCCCCAGCATTTT	-	TRBD1	TRBV4-1	TRBJ1-5
CASSPGASSNEKLFF	TGTGCCAGCTCACCAGGAGCCAGTTCAAATGAAAAACTGTTTTTT	-	-	TRBV18	TRBJ1-4
CASSQEDRVNGYTF	TGCGCCAGCAGCCAGGAAGACAGGGTGAATGGCTACACCTTC	-	TRBD1	TRBV4-1	TRBJ1-2
CASSTRDRGSYEQYF	TGTGCCAGCAGCACCAGGGACAGGGGATCCTACGAGCAGTACTTC	-	TRBD1	TRBV11-2	TRBJ2-7
CASSATAGRGLSNYGYTF	TGTGCCAGTAGCGCGACCGCCGGGCGGGGTCTTTCTAACTATGGCTACACCTTC	-	-	TRBV5-4	TRBJ1-2
CASSEGAAETDTQYF	TGTGCCAGCAGTGAAGGGGCAGCGGAAACAGATACGCAGTATTTT	-	-	TRBV2	TRBJ2-3
CASSFGMGDYGYTF	TGTGCCAGCAGCTTTGGTATGGGCGACTATGGCTACACCTTC	-	-	TRBV5-6	TRBJ1-2
CASSQDSGAPRGEKLFF	TGTGCCAGCAGCCAAGATTCCGGAGCCCCAAGAGGGGAAAAACTGTTTTTT	-	-	TRBV4-2	TRBJ1-4
CASSSSTNEKLFF	TGTGCCAGCTCTTCTTCAACTAATGAAAAACTGTTTTTT	-	-	TRBV28	TRBJ1-4
CASSGRGGHEQYF	TGTGCCAGCAGTGGGCGGGGCGGACACGAGCAGTACTTC	-	-	TRBV2	TRBJ2-7
CSVGDRDYGYTF	TGCAGCGTGGGGGACAGGGACTATGGCTACACCTTC	-	TRBD1	TRBV29-1	TRBJ1-2
CASSFEPTSYEQYF	TGTGCCAGCAGCTTTGAACCGACATCCTACGAGCAGTACTTC	-	-	TRBV7-2	TRBJ2-7
CSAGQGGSYEQYF	TGCAGCGCGGGACAGGGGGGCTCCTACGAGCAGTACTTC	few	TRBD1	TRBV29-1	TRBJ2-7
CASSPPGIGDGNTIYF	TGTGCCAGCTCACCCCCTGGAATCGGGGATGGAAACACCATATATTTT	-	-	TRBV18	TRBJ1-3
CASRTGVYTEAFF	TGTGCCAGTAGGACAGGGGTGTACACTGAAGCTTTCTTT	-	TRBD1	TRBV19	TRBJ1-1
CAWSLTAGVQPQHF	TGTGCCTGGTCGTTGACAGCAGGGGTACAGCCCCAGCATTTT	-	-	TRBV30	TRBJ1-5
CASSSGLQETQYF	TGTGCCAGCAGCTCGGGACTTCAAGAGACCCAGTACTTC	-	-	TRBV5-6	TRBJ2-5